A single sample is the source of the 8 T cell receptor beta chains below, sequenced in a study of graft-versus-host responses after intestinal transplantation. Researchers processed graft tissue to release intraepithelial and lamina propria lymphocytes. Profiled with immunoSEQ multiplex PCR; TCRdb holds only in-frame clones, not every one. This table holds over 7,500 clones, approximately 77% found once. Sequencing used ileum tissue, obtained roughly 470 days after intestinal transplantation. Receptors were obtained from a human patient who received an intestinal transplant, so some T cells may come from the graft donor.

The gene calls are TRBV6-5 and TRBJ2-3; D not resolved. V lost 0 bases and J lost 7, with 8 bases in between. The CDR3 runs to 13 residues. Germline V gene data show CDR1 as MNHEY and CDR2 as SVGAGI. CDR3 loop: CASSYSVVNTQYF. Here the CDR3 DNA reads TGTGCCAGCAGTTACTCGGTAGTCAATACGCAGTATTTT.

This clone was found a few times. The sample has other DNA sequences that encode this CDR3 too. This rearrangement joins TRBV19 to TRBJ2-2; weak D call: TRBD2 (5 bases). Germline values: CDR1 LNHDA, CDR2 SQIVND (reference sequence). Trimming left V 6 bases short and J 1 base short, with 9 bases between. The CDR3 loop spans 14 amino acids. The CDR3 spells CASRTGVNTGELFF. Here the CDR3 DNA reads TGTGCCAGTAGGACCGGGGTGAACACCGGGGAGCTGTTTTTT.

This clone was seen just once. CDR3 sequence (DNA): TGTGCAAGTCGCTTATTGCCCTGCGGCAGGGGGGGATACGAGCAGTACTTC. Translated: CASRLLPCGRGGYEQYF. The V gene is TRBV12-2, the J gene TRBJ2-7. TRBV12-2 is a pseudogene. The CDR3 is made up of 17 amino acids.

This chain uses TRBV18 with TRBJ1-1; 9 nucleotides align to TRBD1. The CDR3 totals 14 residues. The germline V gene has CDR1 KGHSH and CDR2 LQKENI. V shed 0 bases, J shed 11 bases, and the junction held 7 bases outside the gene matches. In DNA, the CDR3 is TGTGCCAGCTCACCACCGGGGGGACAGGGTTTCGCTTTCTTT. Its protein is CASSPPGGQGFAFF.

The chain carries TRBV19 and TRBJ2-2, with D unclear. Germline CDR1 is LNHDA and CDR2 is SQIVND (reference sequence). This CDR3 contains 14 residues. The V gene lost 7 bases and the J gene lost 2 bases, with 11 bases spanning the gap. CDR3 protein: CASTRRSNTGELFF. The CDR3 DNA reads TGTGCCAGTACACGACGCAGTAACACCGGGGAGCTGTTTTTT. Using reference TRBV19 and TRBJ2-2 for the parts outside the CDR3, the full variable domain is DGGITQSPKYLFRKEGQNVTLSCEQNLNHDAMYWYRQDPGQGLRLIYYSQIVNDFQKGDIAEGYSVSREKKESFPLTVTSAQKNPTAFYLCASTRRSNTGELFFGEGSRLTVL.

This clone showed up just a few times. This rearrangement joins TRBV6-5 to TRBJ1-5, with unresolved D. Germline assignment: CDR1 MNHEY and CDR2 SVGAGI. V gave up 5 bases and J gave up 0 bases, with 5 bases separating them. CDR3 length equals 13 residues. The CDR3 DNA reads TGTGCCAGCAGTCTTCATAGCAATCAGCCCCAGCATTTT. Translating it yields CASSLHSNQPQHF.

The chain links TRBV4-1 to TRBJ1-2; D remains unclear. The CDR3 totals 15 residues. Deletions cut 0 bases from V and 4 bases from J, with 12 bases between. The germline gives CDR1 MGHRA, CDR2 YSYEKL. CDR3 DNA: TGCGCCAGCAGCCAAGACCGGGCCTCCGCCTATGGCTACACCTTC. Protein sequence: CASSQDRASAYGYTF.

The chain has TRBV11-3 and TRBJ2-3, with 9 bases identical to TRBD2. CDR3 length equals 15 residues. The germline CDR1 and CDR2 sequences are SGHNT and YENEEA. Unmatched junction bases numbered 1, after V lost 1 base and J lost 2 bases. The CDR3 bases are TGTGCCAGCAGCTTAGTAGCGGGGGCCACAGATACGCAGTATTTT. Protein product: CASSLVAGATDTQYF.